The 29 T cell receptor beta chains listed next were all sequenced from one sample in a study of T cells in Graves' hyperthyroidism and ophthalmopathy. The source material, RNA transcripts, was used to amplify TCR beta CDR3 regions. Initially, a first-round RT-PCR of the TCR CDR3 employed the HTBI primer set. TCRdb redid the calling of the multiplex PCR reads with MiXCR, one entry per CDR3 protein. The sample consists of about 360,000 distinct CDR3 sequences, roughly 13% of them appearing once. What was sequenced was blood. The receptor set was obtained from a woman aged 18 to 35 with Graves' hyperthyroidism.

This clonotype was detected many times. V gene TRBV5-8 combines with J gene TRBJ2-2; D unclear. V lost 3 bases, J lost 4 bases, and 10 bases lay in between. The germline V gene encodes CDR1 SGHTS and CDR2 YDEGEE. The CDR3 is made up of 14 amino acids. Here the CDR3 reads CASSSPEVTGELFF. DNA for the CDR3: TGTGCCAGCAGCTCCCCCGAGGTCACCGGGGAGCTGTTTTTT.

In this sample, this clonotype turned up many times. The CDR3 DNA sequence: TGTGCCATCAGTGAGTACTGGGGGGCCTACGAGCAGTACTTC. Protein sequence: CAISEYWGAYEQYF. This sequence joins TRBV10-3 and TRBJ2-7, with D perhaps matching TRBD2 (6 bases). V lost 1 base, J lost 2 bases, and 9 bases lay in between. Per the germline V gene, CDR1 is ENHRY and CDR2 is SYGVKD. The CDR3 sequence is 14 residues long.

This clonotype was found many times. The rearrangement uses TRBV2 and TRBJ1-5; D not resolved. V gave up 5 bases and J gave up 4 bases, with 12 bases separating them. This CDR3 comprises 14 residues. Looked up from germline, CDR1 is SNHLY and CDR2 is FYNNEI. This CDR3 is CASSPTETNQPQHF. The CDR3 DNA reads TGTGCCAGCAGTCCAACAGAGACGAATCAGCCCCAGCATTTT.

This clonotype has just a few counts. The rearrangement links TRBV9 to TRBJ1-3; a possible D gene is TRBD1 (5 bases). CDR3 length equals 18 residues. From germline, CDR1 is SGDLS and CDR2 YYNGEE. The V end was cut by 3 bases, the J end by 0 bases, with 19 bases between. CDR3 nucleotide sequence: TGTGCCAGCAGCGATGCTCAGGGTTCCCTTAGCTCTGGAAACACCATATATTTT. Translation: CASSDAQGSLSSGNTIYF.

This clonotype was seen ten or more times. This chain links TRBV27 with TRBJ1-6; D uncertain. Germline assignment: CDR1 MNHEY and CDR2 SMNVEV (reference sequence). V lost 3 bases, J lost 6 bases, and 12 bases lay in between. The CDR3 runs to 15 residues. The CDR3 DNA reads TGTGCCAGCAGTTTCGGGGTCTTGGGTAATTCACCCCTCCACTTT. Translation: CASSFGVLGNSPLHF.

This clonotype was counted at least ten times. The chain employs TRBV28 and TRBJ1-2, with D perhaps matching TRBD1 (5 bases). Germline CDR1 is MDHEN and CDR2 is SYDVKM. The CDR3 is made up of 13 amino acids. CDR3 DNA sequence: TGTGCGGCCCTGGACAAACAGAACTATGGCTACACCTTC. This translates into CAALDKQNYGYTF.

This clonotype was recorded many times. This chain joins TRBV20-1 and TRBJ1-2, with TRBD1 as a possible D gene (5 bases). The CDR3 sequence is 12 residues long. Germline V gene lookup returns CDR1 DFQATT and CDR2 SNEGSKA (reference sequence). V gave up 0 bases and J gave up 8 bases, with 10 bases separating them. Here the CDR3 reads CSARDLGGGYTF. The DNA for the CDR3 is TGCAGTGCTAGAGATCTCGGGGGAGGCTACACCTTC.

This clonotype came up many times. Written as DNA, the CDR3 is TGTGCCAGCAGCCAAGATCCGGTTCTCGGGGGGGACAATGAGCAGTTCTTC. This codes for CASSQDPVLGGDNEQFF. The chain carries TRBV3-1 and TRBJ2-1; 8 bases map to TRBD2. The CDR3 covers 17 residues. V lost 0 bases, J lost 5 bases, and 9 bases stayed unmatched. Per germline, CDR1 LGHDT and CDR2 YNNKEL (reference sequence).

The chain recombines TRBV9 with TRBJ2-3; 12 nucleotides agree with TRBD2. CDR1 SGDLS and CDR2 YYNGEE come from the germline V gene. V lost 4 bases to trimming and J lost 2 bases; unmatched junction nucleotides: 11. This CDR3 contains 18 residues. DNA of the CDR3: TGTGCCAGCAGCCTTTTCGGCGGGACTAGCGGGTCCACAGATACGCAGTATTTT. As protein: CASSLFGGTSGSTDTQYF.

This clonotype was seen many times. The chain has TRBV3-1 and TRBJ2-1, with unresolved D. CDR1 is LGHDT, CDR2 YNNKEL, per germline (reference sequence). V was clipped by 4 bases and J by 0 bases, with 13 bases between them. The CDR3 sequence is 16 residues long. The DNA for the CDR3 is TGTGCCAGCAGCCCGGGCTTCCTGAGCTCCTACAATGAGCAGTTCTTC. Residues: CASSPGFLSSYNEQFF.

This chain uses TRBV5-1 with TRBJ2-5; no reliable D call. V dropped 0 bases and J dropped 3 bases, with 9 bases sitting between them. CDR3 length equals 14 residues. The V gene's germline CDR1 is SGHRS and CDR2 YFSETQ. In nucleotides, the CDR3 is TGCGCCAGCAGCTTGGGTGCGTTTGAAGAGACCCAGTACTTC. Protein sequence: CASSLGAFEETQYF. Based on the CDR3 plus reference TRBV5-1 and TRBJ2-5, the full variable domain is KAGVTQTPRYLIKTRGQQVTLSCSPISGHRSVSWYQQTPGQGLQFLFEYFSETQRNKGNFPGRFSGRQFSNSRSEMNVSTLELGDSALYLCASSLGAFEETQYFGPGTRLLVL.

This clonotype was counted at least ten times. V usage is TRBV20-1 and J usage is TRBJ2-7; D gene uncertain. Trimming left V 0 bases short and J 5 bases short, with 11 bases between. CDR1 and CDR2 from the germline V gene are DFQATT and SNEGSKA (reference sequence). This CDR3 is 13 amino acids long. The CDR3 DNA reads as TGCAGTGCTAGAGATCGCCTAGGCCACGAGCAGTACTTC. Translation: CSARDRLGHEQYF.

This clonotype was observed a few times. The chain carries TRBV6-1 and TRBJ2-6, with 7 positions matching TRBD1. The CDR3 contains 17 residues. Germline V gene lookup returns CDR1 MNHNS and CDR2 SASEGT. V lost 7 bases, J lost 0 bases, and 9 bases stayed unmatched. CDR3: CASTLGQLSSGANVLTF. The CDR3 DNA reads TGTGCCAGCACCCTGGGACAGCTAAGCTCTGGGGCCAACGTCCTGACTTTC.

This chain uses TRBV4-3 with TRBJ1-1, with D maybe TRBD1 (5 bases). The germline V and J ends were trimmed by 4 bases and 4 bases, with 10 bases remaining between them. Per the germline V gene, CDR1 is LGHNA and CDR2 is YSLEER. The CDR3 sequence is 13 residues long. CDR3 DNA: TGCGCCAGCAGCCCCTTGGGGCCCACTGAAGCTTTCTTT. Protein: CASSPLGPTEAFF.

This clonotype was found many times. V gene TRBV12-3 or TRBV12-4 combines with J gene TRBJ2-1; D might be TRBD1 or TRBD2, each matching 6 bases. The CDR3 contains 15 residues. Trimming stripped 1 base from V and 9 bases from J, with 16 bases between. The CDR3 DNA reads TGTGCCAGCAGTTTAGGGGGGACACAGGGAGGTGAGCAGTTCTTC. Translated, it gives CASSLGGTQGGEQFF.

The chain combines TRBV5-1 with TRBJ2-3; 11 nucleotides align to TRBD2. This CDR3 contains 16 residues. The V segment lost 1 base and the J segment 4 bases; nucleotides outside the gene matches: 5. Germline assignment: CDR1 SGHRS and CDR2 YFSETQ. Written as DNA, the CDR3 is TGCGCCAGCAGCTTGAATGTAGCGGGAGGGTCAGATACGCAGTATTTT. This codes for CASSLNVAGGSDTQYF. Full variable domain (missing parts from reference TRBV5-1 and TRBJ2-3): KAGVTQTPRYLIKTRGQQVTLSCSPISGHRSVSWYQQTPGQGLQFLFEYFSETQRNKGNFPGRFSGRQFSNSRSEMNVSTLELGDSALYLCASSLNVAGGSDTQYFGPGTRLTVL.

This clonotype was detected only once. Since a much larger clone is just one base distant, this may be a read error. The gene calls are TRBV3-1 and TRBJ1-2; D is perhaps TRBD1 (5 bases). Germline V gene sequence: CDR1 LGHDT, CDR2 YNNKEL (reference sequence). The CDR3 spans 15 residues. In DNA form, the CDR3 reads TGTGCCAGCAGCCAAGATATAGACCCAGGGTACGGCTGCACCTTC. It translates to CASSQDIDPGYGCTF.

Here the CDR3 reads CASSSGMDSLNTEAFF. The CDR3 region has the DNA TGTGCCAGCAGCTCGGGGATGGACAGTTTAAACACTGAAGCTTTCTTT. This chain connects TRBV5-6 to TRBJ1-1, with a tentative D call TRBD1 (6 bases). CDR3 size: 16 residues. In germline, CDR1 is SGHDT, CDR2 YYEEEE. V lost 3 bases and J lost 2, with 17 bases in between.

The chain links TRBV20-1 to TRBJ2-5; the match to TRBD1 covers 7 bases. V lost 3 bases to trimming and J lost 2 bases; unmatched junction nucleotides: 6. This CDR3 region has 14 residues. Germline V lookup: CDR1 DFQATT, CDR2 SNEGSKA (reference sequence). CDR3 in DNA: TGCAGTGCTAGTCCCGGGACAGATCAAGAGACCCAGTACTTC. It codes for CSASPGTDQETQYF.

This clonotype was seen ten or more times. The V call is TRBV2, the J call TRBJ2-5, with a possible D match to TRBD1 (5 bases). Per germline, CDR1 SNHLY and CDR2 FYNNEI. Trimming cost V 5 bases and J 1 base, with 14 bases left between them. The CDR3 covers 15 residues. The CDR3 here is CASSPLRTPQETQYF. The CDR3 region has the DNA TGTGCCAGCAGTCCCCTCCGGACACCCCAAGAGACCCAGTACTTC.

The chain employs TRBV11-1 and TRBJ2-2; perhaps TRBD2 as D (7 bases). The CDR3 runs to 16 residues. Germline V lookup: CDR1 SGHAT, CDR2 FQDESV (reference sequence). CDR3 DNA: TGTTCTAGCAGCTTAGTAACGGGGGGCGACGACGGGGAGCTGTTTTTT. Its protein product is CSSSLVTGGDDGELFF.

This clonotype was detected only a few times. The rearrangement uses TRBV4-3 and TRBJ2-1, with D perhaps matching TRBD1 or TRBD2 (5 bases each). The V gene's germline CDR1 is LGHNA and CDR2 YSLEER. The CDR3 is 15 residues long. V was clipped by 8 bases and J by 1 base, with 15 bases between them. This CDR3 reads CASGAGTGSYNEQFF. The DNA for the CDR3 is TGCGCCAGCGGGGCCGGGACGGGGTCCTACAATGAGCAGTTCTTC.

Comments on this clonotype: It may be a read error: a sequence one base away is much more abundant. The chain is built from TRBV20-1 and TRBJ1-4, with D unresolved. The germline V and J ends were trimmed by 5 bases and 5 bases, with 12 bases remaining between them. CDR1 DFQATT and CDR2 SNEGSKA come from the germline V gene (reference sequence). The CDR3 totals 13 residues. The CDR3 nucleotides read TGCAGTGCTTCCGATGGGAGAAATGAAAAACTGTTTTTT. It yields the protein CSASDGRNEKLFF.

A few counts support this clonotype. This chain uses TRBV7-9 with TRBJ2-3; D might be TRBD1 (6 bases). The CDR3 runs 15 residues. V lost 5 bases and J lost 3, with 15 bases in between. From germline, CDR1 is SEHNR and CDR2 FQNEAQ (reference sequence). The DNA for the CDR3 is TGTGCCAGCAGCGCCGACCTCACAGGGACAGATACGCAGTATTTT. Protein sequence: CASSADLTGTDTQYF.

This clonotype has ten or more counts. The V call is TRBV7-3, the J call TRBJ2-7; 8 bases are a match to TRBD1. V shed 4 bases and J 8 bases; nucleotides not matched to a gene: 10. Germline CDR1 SGHTA, CDR2 FQGTGA. CDR3 length: 14 amino acids. CDR3 bases: TGTGCCAGCAGCTCGCAGGGGGCGCGGGGAAAGCAGTACTTC. Amino acids: CASSSQGARGKQYF.

This clonotype was detected many times. The V and J genes are TRBV18 and TRBJ2-1, with D perhaps matching TRBD2 (5 bases). The CDR3 contains 14 residues. The germline V and J ends were trimmed by 5 bases and 4 bases, with 12 bases remaining between them. Germline CDR1 KGHSH, CDR2 LQKENI. CDR3 DNA sequence: TGTGCCAGCTCATCCGGGGTAAAGTACAATGAGCAGTTCTTC. Protein: CASSSGVKYNEQFF.

This clonotype was recorded at least ten times. The chain is built from TRBV11-2 and TRBJ2-1; 10 bases are a match to TRBD2. With 3 bases clipped from V and 3 bases from J, the junction kept 8 bases outside the gene matches. The CDR3 sequence is 17 residues long. The germline gives CDR1 SGHAT, CDR2 FQNNGV. CDR3 amino acids: CASSFLPSGSNYNEQFF. The CDR3 coding sequence is TGTGCCAGCAGCTTCCTTCCTAGCGGGAGCAACTACAATGAGCAGTTCTTC.

Worth noting for this clonotype: Just one base apart from a much larger clone, this may be a read error. The chain employs TRBV7-3 and TRBJ1-5; D gene ambiguous. Germline values: CDR1 SGHTA, CDR2 FQGTGA. The CDR3 contains 12 residues. The CDR3 DNA follows: TGTGCCGGCAGCCAGATCCATCAGCCCCAGCATTTT. This codes for CAGSQIHQPQHF. The whole variable domain, remainder taken from reference TRBV7-3 and TRBJ1-5, is GAGVSQTPSNKVTEKGKYVELRCDPISGHTALYWYRQSLGQGPEFLIYFQGTGAADDSGLPNDRFFAVRPEGSVSTLKIQRTERGDSAVYLCAGSQIHQPQHFGDGTRLSIL.

This clonotype was detected a few times. The chain carries TRBV19 and TRBJ2-2; D is uncertain. Germline V gene sequence: CDR1 LNHDA, CDR2 SQIVND (reference sequence). This CDR3 is 14 amino acids long. V lost 5 bases to trimming and J lost 2 bases, with 9 bases between them. The CDR3 sequence: CASSSGLNTGELFF. Here the CDR3 DNA reads TGTGCCAGTAGTTCAGGATTAAACACCGGGGAGCTGTTTTTT.